This TCR beta chain originates from a study of T cell responses to AZD1222 COVID-19 vaccine. Libraries were prepared by immunoSEQ multiplex PCR; TCRdb keeps only in-frame clonotypes and omits some of them. Of roughly 90,000 clones detected, around 90% appear once; the ten largest clones hold roughly 5.3%. Study outcomes and limitations: In the spike-specific TCR repertoire, nearly half reportedly target unmutated variant regions. With dominance at 160-218 and 743-854, vaccine-associated CD4 TCRs spanned spike. When two AZD1222 doses had been given, Spike-specific TCR breadth and depth rose.

The CDR3 runs to 11 residues. Per germline, CDR1 MDHEN and CDR2 SYDVKM. Concerning this clone itself: The antigen remains undetermined.

This clonotype was obtained from an adult who received the AZD1222 COVID-19 vaccine. The source material was peripheral blood, sampled 28 days after the second AZD1222 dose. This chain uses TRBV28 with TRBJ1-2, with TRBD1 as a possible D gene (6 bases). CDR3: CAGRGFYGYTF. DNA of the CDR3: TGTGCTGGGAGGGGGTTCTATGGCTACACCTTC.